Sequencing of this TCR beta chain was carried out in a study of T cell repertoires in cytomegalovirus infection. Study-wide points: Accumulated public TCR beta family frequency recognized individuals carrying CMV together with the relevant HLA.

TCRdb processed the reads anew with MiXCR; each CDR3 protein has one entry. The table has 230,000 or so distinct CDR3 sequences, about a sixth seen once; the top ten hold about half. This clonotype was seen more than once but under ten times. Its antigen remains unidentified. The source of this sequence is a human donor in good health (CMV status not recorded). Some clones in this sample may be carry-over from other donors' samples. The specimen sequenced was CD8+ T cells from PBMCs.

The chain's CDR3 is CASSPPGLAGGPGNTDTQYF. CDR3 bases: TGTGCCAGCAGCCCACCTGGCCTAGCGGGGGGGCCCGGGAACACAGATACGCAGTATTTT. The rearrangement links TRBV5-6 to TRBJ2-3; the match to TRBD2 covers 12 bases. The V and J ends lost 4 bases and 2 bases, in that order; junction bases with no gene match: 17. The CDR3 runs 20 residues. The germline V gene has CDR1 SGHDT and CDR2 YYEEEE.